The source of this TCR beta chain is a study of blood T cell repertoires in COVID-19. On the study more broadly: Donors in the United States, Italy and Spain gave samples during acute or convalescent COVID-19. T cells, B-cell-depleted T cells, or PBMCs supplied cDNA or gDNA.

Generated by immunoSEQ multiplex PCR, the TCRdb table keeps only in-frame clones and is missing some. This sample has about 410,000 clones, with around nine tenths found just once. Participants reported their clinical history, and cohort assignment relied on those reports. The sequencing sample was made of PBMCs or T cells enriched from blood (not recorded which). The receptor was isolated from a woman in her thirties who had recovered from COVID-19.

The CDR3 DNA reads as TGTGCCTGGAGCATCGGAGGGAGCTCCTATAATTCACCCCTCCACTTT. This codes for CAWSIGGSSYNSPLHF. The chain has TRBV30 and TRBJ1-6; D gene unclear. This CDR3 comprises 16 residues. Germline V gives CDR1 GTSNPN, CDR2 SVGIG (reference sequence). Trimming took off 3 bases at V and 0 bases at J, with 12 bases between the two ends. The variable domain in full, completed from reference TRBV30 and TRBJ1-6, reads SQTIHQWPATLVQPVGSPLSLECTVEGTSNPNLYWYRQAAGRGLQLLFYSVGIGQISSEVPQNLSASRPQDRQFILSSKKLLLSDSGFYLCAWSIGGSSYNSPLHFGNGTRLTVT.